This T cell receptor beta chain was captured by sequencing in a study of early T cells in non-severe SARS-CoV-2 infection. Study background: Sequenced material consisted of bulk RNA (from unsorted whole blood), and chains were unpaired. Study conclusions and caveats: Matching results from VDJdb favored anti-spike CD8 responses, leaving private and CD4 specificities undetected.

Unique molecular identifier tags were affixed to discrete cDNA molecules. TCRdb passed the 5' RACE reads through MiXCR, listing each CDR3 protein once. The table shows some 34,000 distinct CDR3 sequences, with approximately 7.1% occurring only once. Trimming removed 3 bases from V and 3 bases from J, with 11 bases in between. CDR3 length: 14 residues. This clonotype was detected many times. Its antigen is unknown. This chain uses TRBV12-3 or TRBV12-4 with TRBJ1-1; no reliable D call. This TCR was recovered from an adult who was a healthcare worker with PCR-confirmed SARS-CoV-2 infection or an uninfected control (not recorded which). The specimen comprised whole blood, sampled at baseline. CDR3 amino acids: CASSLQSFDTEAFF. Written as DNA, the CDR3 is TGTGCCAGCAGTTTGCAGAGCTTCGACACTGAAGCTTTCTTT.